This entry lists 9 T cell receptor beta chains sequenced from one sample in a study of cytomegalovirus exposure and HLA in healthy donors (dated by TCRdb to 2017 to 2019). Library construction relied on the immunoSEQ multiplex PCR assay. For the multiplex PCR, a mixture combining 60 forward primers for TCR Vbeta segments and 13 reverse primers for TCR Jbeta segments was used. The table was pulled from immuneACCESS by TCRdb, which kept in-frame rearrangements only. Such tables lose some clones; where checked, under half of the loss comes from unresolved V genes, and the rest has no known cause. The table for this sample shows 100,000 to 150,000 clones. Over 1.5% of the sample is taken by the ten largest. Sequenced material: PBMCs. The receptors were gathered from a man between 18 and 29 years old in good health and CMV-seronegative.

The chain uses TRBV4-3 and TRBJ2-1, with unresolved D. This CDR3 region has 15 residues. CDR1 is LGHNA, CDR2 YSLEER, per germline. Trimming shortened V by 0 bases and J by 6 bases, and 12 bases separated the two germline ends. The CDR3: CASSQDGPPGNEQFF. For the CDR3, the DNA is TGCGCCAGCAGCCAAGACGGCCCGCCGGGCAATGAGCAGTTCTTC.

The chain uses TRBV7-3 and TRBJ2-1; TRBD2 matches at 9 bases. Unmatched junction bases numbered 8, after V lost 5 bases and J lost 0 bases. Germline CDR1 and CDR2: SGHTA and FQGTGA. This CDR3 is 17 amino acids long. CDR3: CASSVNSGSGSYNEQFF. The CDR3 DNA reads TGTGCCAGCAGCGTCAATAGCGGGAGTGGCTCCTACAATGAGCAGTTCTTC.

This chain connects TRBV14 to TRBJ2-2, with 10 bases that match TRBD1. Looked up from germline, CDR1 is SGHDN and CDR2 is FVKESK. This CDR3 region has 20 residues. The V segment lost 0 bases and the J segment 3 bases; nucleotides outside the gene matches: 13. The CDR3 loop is CASSQDRDRGARVDTGELFF. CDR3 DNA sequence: TGTGCCAGCAGCCAAGATAGGGACAGGGGCGCCCGGGTCGACACCGGGGAGCTGTTTTTT.

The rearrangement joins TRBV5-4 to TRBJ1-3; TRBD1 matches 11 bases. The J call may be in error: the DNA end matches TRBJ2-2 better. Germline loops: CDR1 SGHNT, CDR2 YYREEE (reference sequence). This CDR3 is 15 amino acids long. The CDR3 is CASSLRDRGAGELFF. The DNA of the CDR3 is TGTGCCAGCAGCTTACGGGACAGGGGGGCCGGGGAGCTGTTTTTT.

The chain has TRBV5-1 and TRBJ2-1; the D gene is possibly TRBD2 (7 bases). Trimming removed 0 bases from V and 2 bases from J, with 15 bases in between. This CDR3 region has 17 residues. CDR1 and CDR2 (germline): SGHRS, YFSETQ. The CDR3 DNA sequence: TGCGCCAGCAGCTTGGGGGGGGGCAGAGCCCCCTACAATGAGCAGTTCTTC. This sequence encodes CASSLGGGRAPYNEQFF.

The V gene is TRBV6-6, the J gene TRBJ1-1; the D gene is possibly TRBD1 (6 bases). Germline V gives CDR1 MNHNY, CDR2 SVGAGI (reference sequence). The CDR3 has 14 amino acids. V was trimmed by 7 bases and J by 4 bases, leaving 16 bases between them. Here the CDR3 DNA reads TGTGCCAGCACCACCGGGACATCTGGCACTGAAGCTTTCTTT. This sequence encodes CASTTGTSGTEAFF.

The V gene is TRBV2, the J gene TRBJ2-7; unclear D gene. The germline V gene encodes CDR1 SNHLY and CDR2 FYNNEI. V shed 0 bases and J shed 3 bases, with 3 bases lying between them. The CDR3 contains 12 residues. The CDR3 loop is CASSEAYYEQYF. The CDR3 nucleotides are TGTGCCAGCAGTGAAGCCTACTACGAGCAGTACTTC.

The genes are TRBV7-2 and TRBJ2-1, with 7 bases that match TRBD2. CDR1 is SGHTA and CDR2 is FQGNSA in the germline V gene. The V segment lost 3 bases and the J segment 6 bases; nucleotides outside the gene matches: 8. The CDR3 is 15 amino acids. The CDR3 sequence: CASSFSAGVPNEQFF. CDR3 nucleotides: TGTGCCAGCAGCTTTAGTGCGGGAGTCCCCAATGAGCAGTTCTTC.

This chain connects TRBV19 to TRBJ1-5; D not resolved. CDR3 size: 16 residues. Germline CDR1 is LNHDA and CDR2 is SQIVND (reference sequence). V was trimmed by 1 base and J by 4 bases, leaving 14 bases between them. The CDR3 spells CASSIGGGWPNQPQHF. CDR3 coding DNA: TGTGCCAGTAGTATAGGAGGAGGATGGCCTAATCAGCCCCAGCATTTT.